The clone carrying this T cell receptor beta chain has a handful of counts. What it binds is unknown. This sample stems from a study of read filtering for tumor transcriptome and immune sequencing. Study context: By R-ISS, stages I, II and III held approximately 8, 16 and 7 patients. Per sample, TCR-region reads ranged about 4.05 to 10.27 million by IR-seq, roughly 80 to 1273 by RNA-seq. Study-wide results and caveats: Compared with RNA-seq, IR-seq gave much higher clonotype depth and reliability.

The V gene end was trimmed by 5 bases and the J gene end by 2 bases; junction bases not matched to a gene: 12. The CDR3 totals 18 residues. Germline V gene lookup returns CDR1 LNHDA and CDR2 SQIVND (reference sequence). This library used roughly 430 ng RNA and molecular barcoded adaptors spanning alpha/delta and beta/gamma chains. A single record per CDR3 protein comes from TCRdb applying MiXCR to the reads. Altogether about 130,000 distinct CDR3 sequences are present, 10% to 15% being singletons, with the ten largest covering approximately 10%. The specimen sequenced was a population of CD138-negative cells sorted from bone marrow. This receptor was identified in a donor at least 40 years old with multiple myeloma. The rearrangement links TRBV19 to TRBJ2-1; 10 bases line up with TRBD1. The CDR3, as DNA: TGTGCCAGTAGTCCTCATCCCCCGGGACAGGGGACCTACAATGAGCAGTTCTTC. As protein: CASSPHPPGQGTYNEQFF.